Below, 20 T cell receptor beta chains from the same sample are listed, as sequenced in a study of cytomegalovirus exposure and HLA in healthy donors. PCR primers comprised 60 Vbeta and 13 Jbeta primers. Produced via immunoSEQ multiplex PCR; TCRdb's table is partial and in-frame only. The sample yields about 150,000 clones, about 80% seen once. Sequencing input: PBMCs. These receptors all stem from a woman in her thirties or forties in good health and CMV-seronegative.

The V call is TRBV19, the J call TRBJ2-6; 8 bases match TRBD1. Per germline, CDR1 LNHDA and CDR2 SQIVND (reference sequence). V was clipped by 4 bases and J by 0 bases; unmatched bases: 8. This CDR3 comprises 18 residues. The CDR3 is CASSTATGDLSGANVLTF. DNA of the CDR3: TGTGCCAGTAGTACCGCGACAGGGGACCTCTCTGGGGCCAACGTCCTGACTTTC.

This clone was detected only a few times. Other DNA sequences from this sample encode an identical CDR3 as well. The chain is built from TRBV7-9 and TRBJ1-1; 7 bases line up with TRBD1. Trimming cost V 3 bases and J 3 bases; bases outside gene matches: 1. The CDR3 totals 13 residues. In germline, CDR1 is SEHNR, CDR2 FQNEAQ (reference sequence). This CDR3 reads CASSFTGDTEAFF. The CDR3 bases are TGTGCCAGCAGCTTTACAGGGGACACTGAAGCTTTCTTT. Together with reference TRBV7-9 and TRBJ1-1, the CDR3 gives the full variable domain: DTGVSQNPRHKITKRGQNVTFRCDPISEHNRLYWYRQTLGQGPEFLTYFQNEAQLEKSRLLSDRFSAERPKGSFSTLEIQRTEQGDSAMYLCASSFTGDTEAFFGQGTRLTVV.

This clone has just a few counts. The chain employs TRBV5-8 and TRBJ1-5, with TRBD1 matching over 7 bases. CDR1 SGHTS and CDR2 YDEGEE come from the germline V gene. This CDR3 region has 15 residues. Trimming at V came to 5 bases and at J to 2 bases, leaving 7 bases not matched to a gene. The CDR3: CASSQGETGNQPQHF. DNA of the CDR3: TGTGCCAGCAGTCAGGGGGAGACGGGCAATCAGCCCCAGCATTTT.

The sample holds one count of this clone. This sequence joins TRBV5-1 and TRBJ1-1; D might be TRBD1 (6 bases). The CDR3 is made up of 16 amino acids. CDR1 is SGHRS and CDR2 is YFSETQ in the germline V gene. V was cut by 0 bases and J by 5 bases, with 17 bases left in between. The CDR3 protein is CASSLGLQGPETEAFF. The CDR3 nucleotides read TGCGCCAGCAGCTTGGGCCTACAGGGTCCTGAGACTGAAGCTTTCTTT.

This clone has a handful of counts. V gene TRBV4-2 combines with J gene TRBJ1-2; 8 positions match TRBD1. V was pared by 1 base and J by 6 bases, with 4 bases of the junction left unmatched. Germline V gene data show CDR1 as LGHNA and CDR2 as YNFKEQ. The CDR3 is 14 amino acids. CDR3 DNA sequence: TGTGCCAGCAGCCAAGTACAGGGGGATGATGGCTACACCTTC. Its translation is CASSQVQGDDGYTF.

The J gene is TRBJ2-1, the V gene TRBV28, with TRBD2 identical over 12 bases. The CDR3 has 16 amino acids. In germline, CDR1 is MDHEN, CDR2 SYDVKM. The J segment lost 9 bases and the V segment lost 6 bases, leaving 12 bases of the junction unmatched. CDR3 loop: CASSHALAGGPVEQFF. The CDR3 DNA reads as TGTGCCAGCAGCCACGCTCTAGCGGGAGGGCCCGTTGAGCAGTTCTTC.

The V and J genes are TRBV5-1 and TRBJ2-3, with D unclear. V was clipped by 0 bases and J by 0 bases, with 8 bases between them. CDR1 and CDR2 (germline): SGHRS, YFSETQ. This CDR3 has 15 amino acids. The CDR3 coding sequence is TGCGCCAGCAGCTTGGAAGCTTATAGCACAGATACGCAGTATTTT. Translation: CASSLEAYSTDTQYF.

This chain connects TRBV6-1 to TRBJ2-7; a possible D gene is TRBD1 (5 bases). The V and J ends lost 6 bases and 0 bases respectively, with 15 bases between them. Germline V gene data show CDR1 as MNHNS and CDR2 as SASEGT. The length of the CDR3 is 15 residues. The CDR3 loop is CASRADRSSSYEQYF. CDR3 nucleotide sequence: TGTGCCAGCAGAGCTGACAGATCGAGCTCCTACGAGCAGTACTTC.

Note on this clone: One end of the junction is discordant with germline, which a read error may explain. Other DNA sequences from this sample encode an identical CDR3 as well. The J gene is TRBJ1-1, the V gene TRBV2; no clear D. This CDR3 comprises 13 residues. The V gene's germline CDR1 is SNHLY and CDR2 FYNNEI. CDR3 coding DNA: TGTGCCAGCTTAATGACGGGGAACACTGAGGCTTTCTTT. It specifies CASLMTGNTEAFF.

The chain joins TRBV5-1 to TRBJ1-1; D is perhaps TRBD1 (5 bases). The CDR3 consists of 14 residues. V lost 7 bases, J lost 5 bases, and 18 bases lay in between. The germline gives CDR1 SGHRS, CDR2 YFSETQ. The CDR3 is CASRMAPGGTEAFF. In DNA, the CDR3 is TGCGCCAGCCGGATGGCCCCGGGGGGGACTGAAGCTTTCTTT.

The table lists this clone with a few counts. The gene calls are TRBV21-1 and TRBJ1-5; the listed D gene, TRBD1, was not tested against the DNA. TRBV21-1 is recorded as a pseudogene. CDR3 size: 13 residues. This CDR3 reads CASSRFPMGLQHF. The CDR3 bases are TGTGCCAGCAGCCGTTTCCCCATGGGGCTCCAGCATTTT.

V gene TRBV5-1 combines with J gene TRBJ2-7; unclear D gene. The CDR3 covers 15 residues. The V end lost 0 bases, the J end lost 2 bases, and 12 bases lay between the germline ends. The germline V gene has CDR1 SGHRS and CDR2 YFSETQ. The CDR3 is CASSLESTPTYEQYF. CDR3 nucleotide sequence: TGCGCCAGCAGCTTGGAATCCACTCCCACCTACGAGCAGTACTTC. Based on the CDR3 plus reference TRBV5-1 and TRBJ2-7, the full variable domain is KAGVTQTPRYLIKTRGQQVTLSCSPISGHRSVSWYQQTPGQGLQFLFEYFSETQRNKGNFPGRFSGRQFSNSRSEMNVSTLELGDSALYLCASSLESTPTYEQYFGPGTRLTVT.

This chain connects TRBV19 to TRBJ2-5; TRBD2 might be the D (6 bases). The germline V gene has CDR1 LNHDA and CDR2 SQIVND (reference sequence). Trimming removed 3 bases at V and 5 bases at J, with 13 bases between. CDR3 size: 14 residues. CDR3 loop: CASSMTAGRETQYF. CDR3 bases: TGTGCCAGTAGTATGACGGCAGGGAGGGAGACCCAGTACTTC.

This sequence joins TRBV7-8 and TRBJ2-7; weak D call: TRBD1 (5 bases). The CDR3 covers 12 residues. Trimming left V 4 bases short and J 4 bases short, with 8 bases between. Germline V gene lookup returns CDR1 SGHVS and CDR2 FQNEAQ. CDR3 loop: CASSSQVYEQYF. CDR3 DNA: TGTGCCAGCAGCTCACAGGTGTACGAGCAGTACTTC.

This chain joins TRBV2 and TRBJ1-2, with 7 bases lining up with TRBD1. With V trimmed by 3 bases and J by 4 bases, 5 bases remained unmatched. This CDR3 has 14 residues. Germline-derived CDR1 and CDR2 are SNHLY and FYNNEI. CDR3 in DNA: TGTGCCAGCAGTGACGGCAACAGGGGCTATGGCTACACCTTC. It codes for CASSDGNRGYGYTF.

The genes are TRBV28 and TRBJ2-7, with D hard to call. CDR1 is MDHEN, CDR2 SYDVKM, per germline. CDR3 size: 12 residues. Trimming removed 7 bases from V and 0 bases from J, with 7 bases in between. The CDR3 DNA reads as TGTGCCAGCACACAGATCTCCTACGAGCAGTACTTC. Translated, it gives CASTQISYEQYF.

V and J are TRBV7-9 and TRBJ1-1, with D unclear. V dropped 3 bases and J dropped 6 bases, with 11 bases sitting between them. The CDR3 covers 13 residues. Germline assignment: CDR1 SEHNR and CDR2 FQNEAQ (reference sequence). CDR3 nucleotide sequence: TGTGCCAGCAGCTTTTACTCTTCCGCTGAAGCTTTCTTT. This codes for CASSFYSSAEAFF.

This chain joins TRBV19 and TRBJ1-2, with D tentatively TRBD1 (5 bases). The CDR3 has 14 amino acids. V lost 3 bases to trimming and J lost 2 bases, with 10 bases between them. Germline loops: CDR1 LNHDA, CDR2 SQIVND (reference sequence). This chain's CDR3 is CASSIFGQNYGYTF. The CDR3 nucleotides read TGTGCCAGTAGTATTTTTGGACAAAACTATGGCTACACCTTC.

This chain links TRBV5-4 with TRBJ1-2; TRBD1 matches at 8 bases. Per the germline V gene, CDR1 is SGHNT and CDR2 is YYREEE (reference sequence). Unmatched junction bases numbered 6, after V lost 3 bases and J lost 14 bases. CDR3 length: 11 residues. The CDR3, as DNA: TGTGCCAGCAGCTCTCAGGGGGCGCTTACCTTC. The encoded protein is CASSSQGALTF. Full variable domain (outside the CDR3, taken from reference TRBV5-4 and TRBJ1-2): ETGVTQSPTHLIKTRGQQVTLRCSSQSGHNTVSWYQQALGQGPQFIFQYYREEENGRGNFPPRFSGLQFPNYSSELNVNALELDDSALYLCASSSQGALTFGSGTRLTVV.

CDR3 nucleotides: TGTGCCAGTAGTATAGGCGGGATTACCTCCTACAATGAGCAGTTCTTC. Amino acids: CASSIGGITSYNEQFF. J is TRBJ2-1 and V is TRBV19, with D possibly matching TRBD2 (6 bases). V lost 1 base and J lost 0, with 10 bases in between. From germline, CDR1 is LNHDA and CDR2 SQIVND (reference sequence). The CDR3 length is 16 residues.